This TCR beta chain was obtained from a study of cytomegalovirus exposure and HLA in healthy donors. Study-wide points: In a later analysis, a missense DCLRE1C variant was linked to TCR beta V- and J-gene trimming. In vitro checks showed that a few CMV-associated chains really do target CMV antigens. Judged likely to be a sequencing artifact was a cluster of highly shared sequence variants.

J was trimmed by 6 bases and V by 5 bases; bases with no gene match: 12. This CDR3 region has 16 residues. Germline V gene sequence: CDR1 SGHTA, CDR2 FQGNSA. Healthy bone marrow donors formed the donor group. It was with 60 Vbeta and 13 Jbeta primers that the PCR ran. Data came from immunoSEQ multiplex PCR; TCRdb stores just in-frame clones and leaves some out. Here the sample spans some 160,000 clones, around 80% being singletons. A remark on this clone: Its specificity is unknown.

Sequencing input: PBMCs. The sequence was collected from a male donor in good health and CMV-seropositive. The chain couples TRBV7-2 to TRBJ1-5; 8 nucleotides align to TRBD1. The CDR3 DNA reads TGTGCCAGCAGCCGCGGACAGGGTGGATGGGGTCAGCCCCAGCATTTT. It encodes CASSRGQGGWGQPQHF. The whole variable domain, remainder taken from reference TRBV7-2 and TRBJ1-5, is GAGVSQSPSNKVTEKGKDVELRCDPISGHTALYWYRQSLGQGLEFLIYFQGNSAPDKSGLPSDRFSAERTGGSVSTLTIQRTQQEDSAVYLCASSRGQGGWGQPQHFGDGTRLSIL.